This T cell receptor (beta chain) was captured by sequencing in a study of blood T cell repertoires in COVID-19. At the level of the study: Spain, Italy and the United States supplied samples that represented acute and convalescent COVID-19. The cDNA or gDNA used as material had been derived from T cells, B-cell-depleted T cells, or PBMCs.

V was cut by 4 bases and J by 0 bases, with 8 bases left in between. The germline CDR1 and CDR2 sequences are SGHTS and YDEGEE. The CDR3 is made up of 14 amino acids. Authors' data handling: Estimates of nucleated cell counts were drawn from the amplification of reference gene primers. Repertoires were generated with immunoSEQ multiplex PCR, while TCRdb's copy carries only in-frame clones and drops some. The V and J calls and clone size are taken from that table; D and trimming were inferred from the DNA. The sample gives fewer than 90,000 clones, around 90% of which show up once; roughly 15% is in the top ten.

The clonotype comes from a male donor with acute or convalescent COVID-19. The sequenced sample consisted of peripheral blood. The rearrangement joins TRBV5-8 to TRBJ1-5; D not resolved. DNA of the CDR3: TGTGCCAGCAGCCCCCCCAATAGCAATCAGCCCCAGCATTTT. As protein: CASSPPNSNQPQHF. Combining the CDR3 with reference TRBV5-8 and TRBJ1-5 gives the whole variable domain EAGVTQSPTHLIKTRGQQATLRCSPISGHTSVYWYQQALGLGLQFLLWYDEGEERNRGNFPPRFSGRQFPNYSSELNVNALELEDSALYLCASSPPNSNQPQHFGDGTRLSIL.